This T cell receptor (beta chain) was found in a study of early T cells in non-severe SARS-CoV-2 infection. Across the study: The sequenced material was bulk RNA from unsorted whole blood, and its chains were unpaired.

In germline, CDR1 is MGHRA, CDR2 YSYEKL. The length of the CDR3 is 15 residues. The ends lost 4 bases at V and 0 bases at J; junction bases unmatched: 3. One entry per CDR3 protein results from TCRdb running MiXCR on the 5' RACE reads. Of roughly 90,000 distinct CDR3 sequences listed, around 15% are singletons. The rearrangement joins TRBV4-1 to TRBJ1-3; 7 bases line up with TRBD1. The sequenced sample consisted of whole blood. This TCR was recovered from an adult who was a healthcare worker with PCR-confirmed SARS-CoV-2 infection or an uninfected control (not recorded which). CDR3 in amino acids: CASSRGTVSGNTIYF. As DNA, the CDR3 is TGCGCCAGCAGCCGGGGGACAGTCTCTGGAAACACCATATATTTT.